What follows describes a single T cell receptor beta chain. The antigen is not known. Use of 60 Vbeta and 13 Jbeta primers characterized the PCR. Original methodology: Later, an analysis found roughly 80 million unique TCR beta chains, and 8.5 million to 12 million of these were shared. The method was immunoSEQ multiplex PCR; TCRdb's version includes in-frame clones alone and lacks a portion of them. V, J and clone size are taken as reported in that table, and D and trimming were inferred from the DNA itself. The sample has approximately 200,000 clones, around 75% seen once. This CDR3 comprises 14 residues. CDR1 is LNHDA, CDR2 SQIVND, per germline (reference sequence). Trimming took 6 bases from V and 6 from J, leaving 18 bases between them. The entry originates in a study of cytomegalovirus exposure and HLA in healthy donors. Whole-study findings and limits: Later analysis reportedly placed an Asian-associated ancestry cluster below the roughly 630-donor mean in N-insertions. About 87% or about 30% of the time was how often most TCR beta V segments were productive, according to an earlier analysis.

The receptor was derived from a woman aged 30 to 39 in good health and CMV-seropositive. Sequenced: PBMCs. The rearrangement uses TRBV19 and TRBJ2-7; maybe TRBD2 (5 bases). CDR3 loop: CASRIRAGKGEQYF. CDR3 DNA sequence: TGTGCCAGTAGGATACGGGCCGGGAAGGGCGAGCAGTACTTC.